This is a list of T cell receptor beta chains from one sample in a study of cytomegalovirus exposure and HLA in healthy donors. TCRdb keeps only in-frame clones here, not all; method: immunoSEQ multiplex PCR. The repertoire includes about 180,000 clones, around 82% of them detected once, and less than 0.4% sits in the top ten. The specimen sequenced was PBMCs. Every receptor here comes from a boy aged 2-15 years in good health and CMV-seronegative. Both conserved end residues are part of each CDR3. D genes are given only for firm matches. Where a row states a size, it is once, few, many or the class of an expanded clone; other rows omit it.

V gene	J gene	clone size	D gene	CDR3 DNA	CDR3 protein
TRBV7-2	TRBJ1-1	NA	NA	TGTGCCAGCAGCTTAGCGGAGGGTAGCAGACTTGGAGCTTTCTTT	CASSLAEGSRLGAFF
TRBV29-1	TRBJ1-2	NA	NA	TGCAGCGTCCGGGGTGAGAACTATGGCTACACCTTC	CSVRGENYGYTF
TRBV28	TRBJ2-7	NA	TRBD2	TGTGCCAGCAGTTTATTCGGACTAGCGGGAGGCTACGGGCAGTACTTC	CASSLFGLAGGYGQYF
TRBV6-1	TRBJ2-7	NA	NA	TGTGCCAGCAGTGAAGAAACAGGAGAATACTACGAGCAGTACTTC	CASSEETGEYYEQYF
TRBV9	TRBJ2-1	NA	TRBD2	TGTGCCAGCAGCGGGACTAGCGGCTACTCCTACAATGAGCAGTTCTTC	CASSGTSGYSYNEQFF
TRBV7-9	TRBJ2-3	NA	TRBD2	TGTGCCAGCAGCTTAGTAGCGGGAGTTTCAGATACGCAGTATTTT	CASSLVAGVSDTQYF
TRBV5-1	TRBJ2-2	NA	NA	TGCGCCAGCAGTCGCAGGGGGAACACCGGGGAGCTGTTTTTT	CASSRRGNTGELFF
TRBV5-1	TRBJ1-4	NA	NA	TGCGCCAGCAGCTTGGGCGGCGCTGGGACACCTGAAAAACTGTTTTTT	CASSLGGAGTPEKLFF
TRBV19	TRBJ1-3	NA	NA	TGTGCCTCCGGGGGTTCTGGAAACACCATATATTTT	CASGGSGNTIYF
TRBV5-8	TRBJ1-5	few	NA	TGTGCCAGCAGCTTGGGTCCGCTAAATCAGCCCCAGCATTTT	CASSLGPLNQPQHF
TRBV6-1	TRBJ1-5	few	NA	TGTGCCAGCAGTGAAGGTAGGGAGGGACGGCCCCAGCATTTT	CASSEGREGRPQHF
TRBV28	TRBJ2-7	NA	NA	TGTGCCAGCAGTTCCCCCTCCAGACATTATAACTACGAGCAGTACTTC	CASSSPSRHYNYEQYF
TRBV7-2	TRBJ1-1	NA	TRBD1	TGTGCCAGCACCCTTGGGGCCAGACAGGGCCCTGAAGCTTTCTTT	CASTLGARQGPEAFF
TRBV20-1	TRBJ1-3	NA	NA	TGCAGTGCAAATCAGGGAAACACCATATATTTT	CSANQGNTIYF
TRBV6-6	TRBJ2-1	NA	NA	TGTGCCAGCAGCCAGGGATACAATGAGCAGTTCTTC	CASSQGYNEQFF
TRBV27	TRBJ2-7	NA	NA	TGTGCCAGCAGTTTCTTGGGTAGGGGGGAGCAGTACTTC	CASSFLGRGEQYF
TRBV25-1	TRBJ2-3	NA	NA	TGTGCCAGCAGTGACCCCGGACAGCCTTTCCAAGATACGCAGTATTTT	CASSDPGQPFQDTQYF
TRBV5-4	TRBJ2-3	NA	NA	TGTGCCAGCAGCTTGTATTTTGCAGGGGACACAGATACGCAGTATTTT	CASSLYFAGDTDTQYF
TRBV14	TRBJ1-1	NA	NA	TGTGCCAGCAGCCAAGTAGGGGGTCGGGATCTGAACACTGAAGCTTTCTTT	CASSQVGGRDLNTEAFF
TRBV19	TRBJ1-1	NA	TRBD1	TGTGCCAGTAGTCCCACGGACAGGGCCACCACCTTGGGGACTGAAGCTTTCTTT	CASSPTDRATTLGTEAFF
TRBV25-1	TRBJ1-6	few	NA	TGTGCCAGCAGTGAATTCGGTAATTCACCCCTCCACTTT	CASSEFGNSPLHF
TRBV4-1	TRBJ2-7	NA	TRBD2	TGCGCCAGCAGCCAAGGAAAAGGGACTACCTACGAGCAGTACTTC	CASSQGKGTTYEQYF
TRBV27	TRBJ1-2	NA	TRBD1	TGTGCCAGTTGGGGACAGGCCCTCTATGGCTACACCTTC	CASWGQALYGYTF
TRBV2	TRBJ1-4	NA	NA	TGTGCCAGCAGGAATCAGGAAAAACTGTTTTTT	CASRNQEKLFF
TRBV27	TRBJ1-2	NA	NA	TGTGCCAGCCGCTCGCAGGGTCCCTCTAACTATGGCTACACCTTC	CASRSQGPSNYGYTF
TRBV9	TRBJ1-2	NA	NA	TGTGCCAGCAGCGAACGGGACACCAACTATGGCTACACCTTC	CASSERDTNYGYTF
TRBV4-1	TRBJ2-3	NA	TRBD2	TGCGCCAGCAGCCCGCCCGGGGGGATCATTGGCACAGATACGCAGTATTTT	CASSPPGGIIGTDTQYF
TRBV28	TRBJ2-7	NA	NA	TGTGCCAGCAGTTTCTACAGGGCGATCCAGTACTTC	CASSFYRAIQYF
TRBV10-3	TRBJ1-3	NA	TRBD1	TGTGCCATCAGTGAGTCTCTGACAGGGCTTTTCTCTGGAAACACCATATATTTT	CAISESLTGLFSGNTIYF
TRBV10-1	TRBJ1-1	few	TRBD1	TGCGCCAGCAGTGAACGACAGGGATTACAAGCTTTCTTT	CASSERQGLQAFF
TRBV6-1	TRBJ2-4	NA	TRBD2	TGTGCCAGCTGGGCTAGCGGTTTAGCCAAAAACATTCAGTACTTC	CASWASGLAKNIQYF
TRBV5-1	TRBJ2-2	once	TRBD2	TGCGCCAGCAGCTTGGGGCAGCGGGAGATGCCCGGGGAGCTGTTTTTT	CASSLGQREMPGELFF
TRBV18	TRBJ1-2	NA	TRBD1	TGTGCCAGCTCACCTTTAACGGACAGGGGCTATGGCTACACCTTC	CASSPLTDRGYGYTF
TRBV19	TRBJ1-2	NA	TRBD1	TGTGCCAGTAGTAGGGACAGGCGGTATGGCTACACCTTC	CASSRDRRYGYTF
TRBV5-6	TRBJ2-7	NA	NA	TGTGCCAGCAGCTTCCTCTGGGGACAAGTTTCCTACGAGCAGTACTTC	CASSFLWGQVSYEQYF
TRBV4-1	TRBJ2-7	NA	NA	TGCGCCAGCAGCCCAAAAAGTAACCACGAGCAGTACTTC	CASSPKSNHEQYF
TRBV7-6	TRBJ2-3	NA	TRBD2	TGTGCCAGCAGCTTACCTAGCGGGACTAGCACAGATACGCAGTATTTT	CASSLPSGTSTDTQYF
TRBV28	TRBJ2-5	NA	NA	TGTGCCAGCAACGGAGGACACCAAGAGACCCAGTACTTC	CASNGGHQETQYF
TRBV7-7	TRBJ2-2	few	NA	TGTGCTAGCAGCTTAGAAAACCAGCCGGGAGGGGAGCTGTTTTTT	CASSLENQPGGELFF
TRBV28	TRBJ1-1	NA	TRBD1	TGTGCCAGCAGAGCCACGGGACAGAGGAACACTGAAGCTTTCTTT	CASRATGQRNTEAFF
TRBV5-1	TRBJ2-2	NA	NA	TGCGCCAGCAGCTTGGGGGGAGACACCGGGGAGCTGTTTTTT	CASSLGGDTGELFF
TRBV19	TRBJ1-4	NA	NA	TGTGCCAGTAGTAAACTCCCGTCGGAGGGTGAAAAACTGTTTTTT	CASSKLPSEGEKLFF
TRBV14	TRBJ2-3	NA	TRBD2	TGTGCCAGCAGCTCCCTTGGGAGCGGGAGGGCCGGGGATACGCAGTATTTT	CASSSLGSGRAGDTQYF
TRBV9	TRBJ2-1	NA	NA	TGTGCCAGCAGCCCCGGGGACACAACCTACAATGAGCAGTTCTTC	CASSPGDTTYNEQFF
TRBV29-1	TRBJ2-3	NA	NA	TGCAGCGTTGTAGGCAGGGTGCTCTCATTAACTAGCACAGATACGCAGTATTTT	CSVVGRVLSLTSTDTQYF
TRBV28	TRBJ1-5	NA	TRBD1	TGTGCCAGCAGCCCGACAGGGGAAAATCAGCCCCAGCATTTT	CASSPTGENQPQHF
TRBV6-1	TRBJ2-2	NA	NA	TGTGCCAGCAGTGACAGAGGAGGGGGCGCGAACACCGGGGAGCTGTTTTTT	CASSDRGGGANTGELFF
TRBV6-1	TRBJ2-1	NA	NA	TGTGCCAGCAGTGACGGGGGGCTCTACAATGAGCAGTTCTTC	CASSDGGLYNEQFF
TRBV5-6	TRBJ1-1	NA	TRBD1	TGTGCCAGCAGCCGCTTGGACAGGGAAGCTTTCTTT	CASSRLDREAFF
TRBV6-5	TRBJ1-2	once	TRBD1	TGTGCCAGCAGTTACGACAGGGGGCCATACGGCTACACCTTC	CASSYDRGPYGYTF
TRBV13	TRBJ2-1	NA	NA	TGTGCCAGCAGCTTACAGGGGAATTCCTACAATGAGCAGTTCTTC	CASSLQGNSYNEQFF
TRBV7-9	TRBJ2-1	NA	NA	TGTGCCAGCAGGGCGACTGGGAGCTCCTACAATGAGCAGTTCTTC	CASRATGSSYNEQFF
TRBV5-1	TRBJ1-1	NA	NA	TGCGCCAGCAGCTCCGGGGAATTGAACACTGAAGCTTTCTTT	CASSSGELNTEAFF
TRBV7-9	TRBJ1-2	few	NA	TGTGCCAGCAGCTTAGTGGAGGAAGGCTACACCTTC	CASSLVEEGYTF
TRBV7-9	TRBJ2-1	NA	NA	TGTTCCAGCAGCCTATATCGCGATGAGCAGTTCTTC	CSSSLYRDEQFF
TRBV29-1	TRBJ2-7	NA	NA	TGCAGCGTTGGAGGGTACTACGAGCAGTACTTC	CSVGGYYEQYF
TRBV25-1	TRBJ2-1	NA	NA	TGTGCCAGCAGTGCCAAGGGACTCCAGGGGGGTGAGCAGTTCTTC	CASSAKGLQGGEQFF
TRBV29-1	TRBJ1-4	NA	NA	TGCAGCGTTGAAAGCGGAATTGACTTTGAAACGGATGAAAAACTGTTTTTT	CSVESGIDFETDEKLFF
TRBV5-1	TRBJ1-2	few	NA	TGCGCCAGCAGCTTGGCCGCGGGGGACCTAGGAGGGAGCTACACCTTC	CASSLAAGDLGGSYTF
TRBV18	TRBJ2-1	NA	TRBD1	TGTGCCAGCTCACATCGACAGGGTGGGAGCTCCTACAATGAGCAGTTCTTC	CASSHRQGGSSYNEQFF